The next 22 T cell receptor beta chains were all read from a single sample in a study of T cell changes during pregnancy in multiple sclerosis (dated by TCRdb to about 2019). The library was generated by the immunoSEQ multiplex PCR assay. What TCRdb holds here is the immuneACCESS table cut down to in-frame rearrangements. Part of the clones is not present; checked against another copy, under half of the missing clones reflect an unresolved V gene, and the others are unexplained. This sample comprises 100,000 to 150,000 clones, 90% to 95% of them detected only once. Approximately 6.3% of the sample is taken by the ten largest. Sequencing used peripheral blood, obtained before pregnancy. Source of these receptors: a female donor with multiple sclerosis, enrolled in a pregnancy study.

Comments on this clone: Other DNA sequences within the sample encode an identical CDR3. The rearrangement uses TRBV7-9 and TRBJ2-7, with D maybe TRBD1 (5 bases). CDR3 length: 12 amino acids. The ends were cut back, 5 bases at V and 2 bases at J, with 7 bases in the middle. Germline V gives CDR1 SEHNR, CDR2 FQNEAQ (reference sequence). The chain's CDR3 is CASSLRAYEQYF. The CDR3 region has the DNA TGTGCCAGCAGCCTCAGGGCCTACGAGCAGTACTTC.

The J gene is TRBJ1-3, the V gene TRBV7-3; 7 bases are a match to TRBD1. Germline CDR1 reads SGHTA; CDR2 reads FQGTGA. J was trimmed by 4 bases and V by 4 bases; bases with no gene match: 4. The CDR3 runs to 14 residues. The CDR3 region is CASSSPDRGNTIYF. CDR3 nucleotide sequence: TGTGCCAGCAGCTCCCCGGACAGGGGAAACACCATATATTTT.

The chain is built from TRBV6-6 and TRBJ2-3; 7 nucleotides agree with TRBD1. The V gene end was trimmed by 2 bases and the J gene end by 4 bases; junction bases not matched to a gene: 0. CDR3 length: 13 amino acids. Germline V gene sequence: CDR1 MNHNY, CDR2 SVGAGI (reference sequence). The CDR3 DNA sequence: TGTGCCAGCAGTTACGGGACAGCAGATACGCAGTATTTT. The encoded protein is CASSYGTADTQYF.

This chain uses TRBV9 with TRBJ2-5, with D tentatively TRBD1 (7 bases). Germline V lookup: CDR1 SGDLS, CDR2 YYNGEE. This CDR3 has 14 amino acids. V dropped 6 bases and J dropped 7 bases, with 19 bases sitting between them. The DNA of the CDR3 is TGTGCCAGCACCCCAGGGGGAGTGGGGGGGACCCAGTACTTC. Translation: CASTPGGVGGTQYF. Supplemented by reference TRBV9 and TRBJ2-5, the full variable domain reads DSGVTQTPKHLITATGQRVTLRCSPRSGDLSVYWYQQSLDQGLQFLIQYYNGEERAKGNILERFSAQQFPDLHSELNLSSLELGDSALYFCASTPGGVGGTQYFGPGTRLLVL.

The CDR3 nucleotides read TGCGCCAGCAGCCAAGATTTCTGGAAACAGGGGTTCTTT. Protein: CASSQDFWKQGFF. This rearrangement joins TRBV4-1 to TRBJ1-1; 7 bases are shared with TRBD1. The germline V gene encodes CDR1 MGHRA and CDR2 YSYEKL. V lost 0 bases, J lost 14 bases, and 9 bases stayed unmatched. CDR3 length: 13 residues.

The chain employs TRBV4-1 and TRBJ2-7, with D possibly being TRBD1 (7 bases). CDR1 MGHRA and CDR2 YSYEKL come from the germline V gene. Between the trimmed V and J ends, which lost 5 bases and 7 bases, there was a span of 21 bases. The CDR3 totals 15 residues. The DNA for the CDR3 is TGCGCCAGCAGCGACGGGACAGTAGGGACTCGGGAGCAGTACTTC. The encoded protein is CASSDGTVGTREQYF.

The V call is TRBV19, the J call TRBJ2-4; unclear D gene. The CDR3 has 14 amino acids. In germline, CDR1 is LNHDA, CDR2 SQIVND (reference sequence). Trimming left V 1 base short and J 0 bases short, with 4 bases between. CDR3 in amino acids: CASSIGGAKNIQYF. As DNA, the CDR3 is TGTGCCAGTAGTATAGGAGGAGCCAAAAACATTCAGTACTTC.

V is TRBV7-9 and J is TRBJ1-2; D possibly corresponds to TRBD1 (5 bases). The CDR3 contains 13 residues. CDR1 is SEHNR, CDR2 FQNEAQ, per germline (reference sequence). Trimming cost V 5 bases and J 6 bases, with 13 bases left between them. The CDR3 sequence is CASSVRETNGYTF. As DNA, the CDR3 is TGTGCCAGCAGCGTCAGGGAAACGAATGGCTACACCTTC.

The gene calls are TRBV6-1 and TRBJ1-4; 7 bases map to TRBD1. Trimming cost V 4 bases and J 3 bases; bases outside gene matches: 14. The CDR3 covers 18 residues. Germline assignment: CDR1 MNHNS and CDR2 SASEGT. The CDR3 here is CASSGDATGRLANEKLFF. The CDR3 coding sequence is TGTGCCAGCAGTGGTGACGCGACAGGGCGGTTGGCTAATGAAAAACTGTTTTTT.

This sequence joins TRBV5-1 and TRBJ2-3; 9 positions agree with TRBD2. Germline V gene data show CDR1 as SGHRS and CDR2 as YFSETQ. J lost 6 bases, V lost 5 bases, and 7 bases had no gene match. The CDR3 extends over 14 amino acids. CDR3 loop: CASSSGLAGDTQYF. The DNA of the CDR3 is TGCGCCAGCAGTTCGGGACTAGCAGGGGATACGCAGTATTTT. The full variable domain, rest sourced from reference TRBV5-1 and TRBJ2-3, is KAGVTQTPRYLIKTRGQQVTLSCSPISGHRSVSWYQQTPGQGLQFLFEYFSETQRNKGNFPGRFSGRQFSNSRSEMNVSTLELGDSALYLCASSSGLAGDTQYFGPGTRLTVL.

This clone was counted a single time. The V and J genes are TRBV7-8 and TRBJ1-4, with TRBD1 matching over 10 bases. This CDR3 region has 14 residues. V lost 3 bases and J lost 10; bases outside the gene matches: 5. Looked up from germline, CDR1 is SGHVS and CDR2 is FQNEAQ. The CDR3 nucleotides are TGTGCCAGCAGCTTGGGGACAGGGGTCCCAAAACTGTTTTTT. Amino acid sequence: CASSLGTGVPKLFF.

The J gene is TRBJ2-1, the V gene TRBV6-1, with D possibly matching TRBD1 (5 bases). V lost 9 bases, J lost 9 bases, and 21 bases lay in between. The CDR3 spans 14 residues. Germline lookup yields CDR1 MNHNS and CDR2 SASEGT. This CDR3 reads CASRRDRALGEQFF. The DNA of the CDR3 is TGTGCCAGTCGCAGGGATAGGGCCTTGGGTGAGCAGTTCTTC.

This rearrangement joins TRBV20-1 to TRBJ1-1; D is ambiguous. The CDR3 length is 11 residues. Germline V CDR1 and CDR2: DFQATT, SNEGSKA (reference sequence). V was pared by 6 bases and J by 4 bases, with 9 bases between. CDR3 sequence (DNA): TGCAGTGCCCTCGGGAGCACTGAAGCTTTCTTT. Translating it yields CSALGSTEAFF.

CDR3 residues: CASGLVNRGGASAEAFF. The DNA for the CDR3 is TGTGCTAGTGGTTTGGTAAACCGGGGAGGGGCAAGTGCTGAAGCTTTCTTT. The chain combines TRBV12-5 with TRBJ1-1; maybe TRBD1 (5 bases). Looked up from germline, CDR1 is LGHNT and CDR2 is FRNRAP. CDR3 length: 17 amino acids. The germline V and J ends were trimmed by 0 bases and 6 bases, with 20 bases remaining between them.

The gene calls are TRBV11-2 and TRBJ1-1, with D maybe TRBD1 (5 bases). The CDR3 is 17 residues long. The V end was cut by 3 bases, the J end by 5 bases, with 22 bases between. The germline gives CDR1 SGHAT, CDR2 FQNNGV. The CDR3 sequence is CASSFYRQSTFPTEAFF. In DNA, the CDR3 is TGTGCCAGCAGCTTCTATAGACAGTCAACGTTTCCAACTGAAGCTTTCTTT.

This clone was recorded only once. V and J are TRBV5-4 and TRBJ2-7; D is ambiguous. V dropped 7 bases and J dropped 2 bases, with 19 bases sitting between them. The CDR3 is 15 residues long. Germline loops: CDR1 SGHNT, CDR2 YYREEE (reference sequence). CDR3 sequence: CASSYGEAQAYEQYF. In nucleotides, the CDR3 is TGTGCCAGCTCCTATGGAGAGGCGCAAGCCTACGAGCAGTACTTC.

V and J are TRBV13 and TRBJ2-1; 8 positions match TRBD2. J gave up 6 bases and V 0 bases, and 1 base lay outside the gene matches. The CDR3 sequence is 14 residues long. CDR1 and CDR2 from the germline V gene are PRHDT and FYEKMQ (reference sequence). As DNA, the CDR3 is TGTGCCAGCAGCTTAGGGCTAGCGGGCAATGAGCAGTTCTTC. This translates into CASSLGLAGNEQFF.

V and J are TRBV9 and TRBJ1-1; 8 positions match TRBD1. In germline, CDR1 is SGDLS, CDR2 YYNGEE. The CDR3 has 15 residues. The junction had 6 bases not matched to a gene; V was cut back by 4 bases and J by 1 base. The DNA of the CDR3 is TGTGCCAGCAGCTCCCGGACAGGGAGGAACACTGAAGCTTTCTTT. As protein: CASSSRTGRNTEAFF.

The CDR3 DNA is TGCGCCAGCAGCCCCGGGGGGAGTGAAGAGACCCAGTACTTC. It specifies CASSPGGSEETQYF. The gene calls are TRBV5-1 and TRBJ2-5; 7 nucleotides match TRBD2. The CDR3 has 14 residues. The ends lost 4 bases at V and 3 bases at J; junction bases unmatched: 6. The germline V gene has CDR1 SGHRS and CDR2 YFSETQ.

The chain carries TRBV28 and TRBJ1-1, with D perhaps TRBD1 (5 bases). There are 14 residues in the CDR3. Deletions cut 8 bases from V and 1 base from J, with 14 bases between. Germline V gene data show CDR1 as MDHEN and CDR2 as SYDVKM. CDR3 in DNA: TGTGCCAGCGGGCGGGGAGGGGAGAACACTGAAGCTTTCTTT. It translates to CASGRGGENTEAFF.

The chain recombines TRBV6-1 with TRBJ2-5, with a possible D match to TRBD2 (6 bases). The CDR3 covers 16 residues. Trimming took off 1 base at V and 7 bases at J, with 19 bases between the two ends. Germline lookup yields CDR1 MNHNS and CDR2 SASEGT. DNA of the CDR3: TGTGCCAGCAGTGAAGGGAGGGTAGGGAGAAGTGGGACCCAGTACTTC. Translation: CASSEGRVGRSGTQYF.

V is TRBV30 and J is TRBJ1-6; D remains ambiguous. V gave up 3 bases and J gave up 5 bases, with 8 bases separating them. The CDR3 length is 13 residues. Germline V lookup: CDR1 GTSNPN, CDR2 SVGIG (reference sequence). The CDR3 protein is CAWSRTDNSPLHF. The CDR3 DNA follows: TGTGCCTGGAGCAGAACAGATAATTCACCCCTCCACTTT.